This T cell receptor beta chain was recorded in a study of T cell responses to AZD1222 COVID-19 vaccine. Overall study: Analyses pooled second doses at about 4 or about 12 weeks.

The protocol was immunoSEQ multiplex PCR, while the TCRdb copy is restricted to in-frame clones and leaves out a portion. The sample yields about 130,000 clones, about nine tenths seen once. Comments on this clone: Its antigen is not known.

Study observations and caveats: Spike-spanning, vaccine-associated CD4 TCRs were dominant at 160-218 and 743-854. Baseline antibody screening turned up just a handful of seropositive AZD1222 recipients. It should be noted that donors were predominantly white British and more often female, and clonal diversity was possibly underestimated.

Germline loops: CDR1 LGHDT, CDR2 YNNKEL (reference sequence). V was pared by 6 bases and J by 2 bases, with 2 bases of the junction left unmatched. The CDR3 sequence is 13 residues long. The TCR originated in an adult in good health. The specimen was peripheral blood, collected on day 0 of AZD1222 vaccination. This rearrangement joins TRBV3-1 (or the pseudogene TRBV3-2) to TRBJ2-3; 7 positions match TRBD2. DNA of the CDR3: TGTGCCAGCAGAGGACTAGTCACAGATACGCAGTATTTT. It codes for CASRGLVTDTQYF.